This TCR beta chain was sequenced during a study of stem cell transplantation in POMP-related autoinflammatory disease (dated by TCRdb to the early 2020s). In the study overall: The study hypothesized that defective thymoproteasomes impair MHC class I-dependent CD8+ T-cell differentiation and positive selection, skewing the TRB repertoire. Prior to transplant, the patients had skewing toward CD4+ naive T cells, low CD8+ T-cell proportions, and reduced T-cell cytokine secretion. After transplant, 100% donor engraftment of neutrophils and platelets through one year was shown by DNA chimerism analysis. To find out how POMP deficiency affects T-cell receptor beta repertoire diversity and CDR3 characteristics, high-throughput TRB sequencing was used.

Library construction relied on the immunoSEQ multiplex PCR assay. Per the original workflow: Shannon entropy, which accounts for clonal size distribution, was used to quantify repertoire diversity. The Gini-Simpson index (Simpson_1-D) served as the measure of how unequally clonotypes were distributed. Held by TCRdb, this immuneACCESS table contains in-frame sequences only and omits some clones. Under half of the omission traces to an unresolved V gene where checked; the cause of the rest is unknown. Clone size and V and J calls were adopted from that table, with D and trimming inferred from the DNA. Here the sample has 650 to 900 clones; around 79% occur a single time. The ten largest clones capture roughly 10% of the sample. Comment on this clone: There is no known antigen for this receptor. Base qualities were left out, and no much larger clone turns up one base away.

This specimen's time point label, per the study, means: after hematopoietic stem cell transplant. PRAID featured prominent immunodeficiency alongside autoinflammation. T-cell subsets (conventional T cells, CD8+ T cells, regulatory T cells, T follicular helper cells) were sorted before TRB sequencing. The research as a whole found: Across all analyzed T-cell subsets, PRAID patients showed a trend toward higher clonality and lower TRB diversity. In PRAID patients, the trend toward lower diversity and increased clonality reached statistical significance only for regulatory T cells. The number of unique TRB V-J gene pairings was restricted in PRAID patients.

Specimen: Tregs from PBMCs, collected after stem cell transplantation. The sequence was obtained from a human patient with POMP-related autoinflammation and immune dysregulation (PRAID). It is possible that, after a transplant, some T cells come from the graft donor.

The DNA sequence is given as TGCGCCAGCAGCTTGGGGGGCCCACCACCATGGTACGAGCAGTACTTC. Translated, this gives CASSLGGPPPWYEQYF. The V and J segments used are TRBV5-1 and TRBJ2-7; a weak D assignment points to TRBD1 (5 bases agree). CDR1 and CDR2 were assigned from the germline V gene as SGHRS and YFSETQ. The CDR3 sequence holds 16 residues, the cysteine and phenylalanine included. Only the CDR3 part of the read is kept: 48 bases, read in frame from the first base. V and J lose 0 bases and 4 bases, and a span of 17 bases separates them.